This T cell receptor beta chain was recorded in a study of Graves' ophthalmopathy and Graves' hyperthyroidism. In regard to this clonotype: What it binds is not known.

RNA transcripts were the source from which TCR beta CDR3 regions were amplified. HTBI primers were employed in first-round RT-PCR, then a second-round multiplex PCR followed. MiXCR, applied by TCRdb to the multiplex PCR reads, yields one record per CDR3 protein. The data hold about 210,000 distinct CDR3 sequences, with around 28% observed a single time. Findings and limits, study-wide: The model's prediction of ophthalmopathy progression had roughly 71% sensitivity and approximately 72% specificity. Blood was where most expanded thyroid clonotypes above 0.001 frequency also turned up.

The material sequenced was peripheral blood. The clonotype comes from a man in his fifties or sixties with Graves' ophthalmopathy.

CDR3 nucleotide sequence: TGTGCCAGCAGTTTGCGGGGCAGGTCGAACTATGGCTACACCTTC. Protein sequence: CASSLRGRSNYGYTF. The V and J genes are TRBV12-3 or TRBV12-4 and TRBJ1-2; possibly TRBD1 for D (5 bases). V lost 3 bases and J lost 2, with 13 bases in between. The CDR3 runs to 15 residues.